This T cell receptor beta chain appears in the sequencing data of a study of Ad26.COV2.S vaccination and SARS-CoV-2 variants. J lost 3 bases, V lost 5 bases, and 5 bases had no gene match. Per the germline V gene, CDR1 is SGHAT and CDR2 is FQNNGV. The CDR3 totals 15 residues. Treatment given: around 19 received Ad26.COV2.S at low or high dose, single or two shots; 5 received placebo; per-sample allocation not given. After the first vaccine or placebo injection, samples were drawn on day 63. Repertoires were generated with immunoSEQ multiplex PCR, while TCRdb's copy carries only in-frame clones and drops some. The sample carries about 480,000 clones, roughly 87% recorded once.

This specimen was peripheral blood, taken in a trial of Ad26.COV2.S vaccine versus placebo. The receptor comes from a person aged 18-60 years who received the Ad26.COV2.S COVID-19 vaccine or a placebo. This chain uses TRBV11-2 with TRBJ2-2; 8 nucleotides match TRBD2. Written as DNA, the CDR3 is TGTGCCAGCAGCCAGGGACTAGTATACACCGGGGAGCTGTTTTTT. This codes for CASSQGLVYTGELFF. Drawing the rest from reference TRBV11-2 and TRBJ2-2, the complete variable domain is EAGVAQSPRYKIIEKRQSVAFWCNPISGHATLYWYQQILGQGPKLLIQFQNNGVVDDSQLPKDRFSAERLKGVDSTLKIQPAKLEDSAVYLCASSQGLVYTGELFFGEGSRLTVL.